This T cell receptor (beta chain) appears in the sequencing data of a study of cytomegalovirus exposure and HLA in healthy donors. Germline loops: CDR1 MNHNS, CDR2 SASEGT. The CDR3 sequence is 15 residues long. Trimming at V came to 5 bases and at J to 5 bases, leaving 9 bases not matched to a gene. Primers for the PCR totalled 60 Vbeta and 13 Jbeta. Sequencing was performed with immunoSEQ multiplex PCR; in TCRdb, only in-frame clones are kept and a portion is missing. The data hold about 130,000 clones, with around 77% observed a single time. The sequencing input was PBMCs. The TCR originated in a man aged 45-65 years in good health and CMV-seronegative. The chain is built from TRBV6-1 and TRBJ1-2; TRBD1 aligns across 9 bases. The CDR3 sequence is CASSSAQGATYGYTF. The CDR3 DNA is TGTGCCAGCAGTAGTGCACAGGGGGCGACGTATGGCTACACCTTC.